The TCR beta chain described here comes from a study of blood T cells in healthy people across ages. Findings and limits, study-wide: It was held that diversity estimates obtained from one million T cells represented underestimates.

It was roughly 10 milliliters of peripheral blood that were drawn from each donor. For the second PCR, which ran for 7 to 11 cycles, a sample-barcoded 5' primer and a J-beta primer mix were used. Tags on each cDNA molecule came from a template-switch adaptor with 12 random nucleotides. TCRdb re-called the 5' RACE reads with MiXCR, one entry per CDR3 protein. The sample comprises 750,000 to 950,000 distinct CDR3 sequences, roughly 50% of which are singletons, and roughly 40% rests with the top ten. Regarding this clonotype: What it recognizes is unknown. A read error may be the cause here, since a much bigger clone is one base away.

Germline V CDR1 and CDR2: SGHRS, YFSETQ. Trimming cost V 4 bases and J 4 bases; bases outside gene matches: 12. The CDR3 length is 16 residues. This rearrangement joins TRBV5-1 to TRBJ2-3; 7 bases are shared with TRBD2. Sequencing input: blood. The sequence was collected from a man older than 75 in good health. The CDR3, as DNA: TGCGCCAGCAGCCCCTCTGGACTAGACACCGCAGATACGCAGTATTTT. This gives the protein CASSPSGLDTADTQYF.